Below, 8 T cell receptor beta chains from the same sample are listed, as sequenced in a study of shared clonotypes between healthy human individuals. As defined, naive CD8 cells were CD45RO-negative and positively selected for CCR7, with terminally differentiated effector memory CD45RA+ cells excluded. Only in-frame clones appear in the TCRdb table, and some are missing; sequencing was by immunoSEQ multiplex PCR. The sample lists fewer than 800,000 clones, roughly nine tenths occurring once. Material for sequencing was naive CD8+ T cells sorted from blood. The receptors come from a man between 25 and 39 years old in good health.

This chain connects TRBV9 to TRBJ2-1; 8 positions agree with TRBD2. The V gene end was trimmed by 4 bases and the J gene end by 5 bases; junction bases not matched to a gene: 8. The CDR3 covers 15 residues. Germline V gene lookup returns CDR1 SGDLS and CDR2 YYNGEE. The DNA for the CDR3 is TGTGCCAGCAGCCCCAGCGGGAGCCCCAACAATGAGCAGTTCTTC. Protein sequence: CASSPSGSPNNEQFF.

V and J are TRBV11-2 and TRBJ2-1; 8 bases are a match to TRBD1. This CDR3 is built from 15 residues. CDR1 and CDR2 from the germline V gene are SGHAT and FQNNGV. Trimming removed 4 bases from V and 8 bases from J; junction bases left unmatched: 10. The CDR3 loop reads CASSSGGQVDYEQFF. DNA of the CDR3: TGTGCCAGCAGCTCAGGGGGACAGGTTGATTATGAGCAGTTCTTC.

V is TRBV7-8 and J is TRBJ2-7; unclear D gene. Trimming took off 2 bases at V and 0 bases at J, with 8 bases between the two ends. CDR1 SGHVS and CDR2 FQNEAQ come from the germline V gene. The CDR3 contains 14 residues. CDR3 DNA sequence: TGTGCCAGCAGCTTAAGGCCTAACTCCTACGAGCAGTACTTC. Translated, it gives CASSLRPNSYEQYF.

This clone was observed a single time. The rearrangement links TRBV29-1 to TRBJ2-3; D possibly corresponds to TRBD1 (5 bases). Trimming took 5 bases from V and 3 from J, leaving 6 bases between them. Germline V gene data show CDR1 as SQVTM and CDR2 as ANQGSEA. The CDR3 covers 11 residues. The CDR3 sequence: CSVSGTDTQYF. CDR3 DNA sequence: TGCAGCGTTTCAGGGACAGATACGCAGTATTTT.

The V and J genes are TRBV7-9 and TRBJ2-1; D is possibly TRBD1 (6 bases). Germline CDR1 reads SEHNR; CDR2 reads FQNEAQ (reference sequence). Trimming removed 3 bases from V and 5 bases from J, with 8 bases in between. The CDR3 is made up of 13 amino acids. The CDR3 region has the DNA TGTGCCAGCAGCTTTCAGGGGCACAATGAGCAGTTCTTC. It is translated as CASSFQGHNEQFF.

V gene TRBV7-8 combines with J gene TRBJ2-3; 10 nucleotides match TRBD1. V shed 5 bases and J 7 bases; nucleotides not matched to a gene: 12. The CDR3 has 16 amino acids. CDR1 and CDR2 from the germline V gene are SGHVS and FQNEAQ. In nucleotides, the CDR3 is TGTGCCAGCAGCACCCGCGGGACAGGGGTTCGGTATACGCAGTATTTT. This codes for CASSTRGTGVRYTQYF.

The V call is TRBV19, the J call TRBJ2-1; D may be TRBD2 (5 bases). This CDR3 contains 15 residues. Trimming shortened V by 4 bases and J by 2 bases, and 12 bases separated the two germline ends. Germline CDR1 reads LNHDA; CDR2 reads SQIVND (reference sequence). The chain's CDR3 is CASSTKSGTYNEQFF. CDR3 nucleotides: TGTGCCAGTAGTACAAAGAGCGGAACCTACAATGAGCAGTTCTTC.

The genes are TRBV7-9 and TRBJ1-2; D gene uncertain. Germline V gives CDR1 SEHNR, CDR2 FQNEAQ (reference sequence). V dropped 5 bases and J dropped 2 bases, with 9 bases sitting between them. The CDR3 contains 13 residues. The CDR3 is CASSQTENYGYTF. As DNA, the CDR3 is TGTGCCAGCAGCCAGACCGAAAACTATGGCTACACCTTC.